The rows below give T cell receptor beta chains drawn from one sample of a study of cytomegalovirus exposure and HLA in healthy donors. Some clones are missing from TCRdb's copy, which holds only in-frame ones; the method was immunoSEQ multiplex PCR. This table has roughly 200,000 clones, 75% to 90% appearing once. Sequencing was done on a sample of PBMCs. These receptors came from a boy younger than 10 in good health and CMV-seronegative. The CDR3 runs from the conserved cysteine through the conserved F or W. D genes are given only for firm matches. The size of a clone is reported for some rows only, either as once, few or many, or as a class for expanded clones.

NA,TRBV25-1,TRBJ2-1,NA,CASSDHPRGQFF,TGTGCCAGCAGTGACCACCCAAGAGGGCAGTTCTTC
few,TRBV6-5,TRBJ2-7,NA,CASSYGGNSYEQYF,TGTGCCAGCAGTTACGGAGGTAACTCCTACGAGCAGTACTTC
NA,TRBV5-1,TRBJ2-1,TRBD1,CASTPTGEVGYNEQFF,TGCGCCAGCACCCCCACAGGGGAAGTGGGCTACAATGAGCAGTTCTTC
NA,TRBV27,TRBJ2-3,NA,CASSFTSSRTDTQYF,TGTGCCAGCAGTTTTACTAGCAGCCGCACAGATACGCAGTATTTT
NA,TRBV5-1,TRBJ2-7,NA,CASSLAGDVYEQYF,TGCGCCAGCAGCTTGGCAGGGGATGTGTACGAGCAGTACTTC
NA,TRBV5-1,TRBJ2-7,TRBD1,CASSLAGQGYEQYF,TGCGCCAGCAGCTTGGCCGGACAGGGATACGAGCAGTACTTC
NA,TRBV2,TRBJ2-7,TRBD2,CATRPAGTSGGTYEQYF,TGTGCCACTAGACCCGCCGGGACTAGCGGGGGAACCTACGAGCAGTACTTC
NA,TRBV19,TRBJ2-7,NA,CASSMLAAPGSDEQYF,TGTGCCAGTAGTATGTTGGCGGCCCCCGGATCGGACGAGCAGTACTTC
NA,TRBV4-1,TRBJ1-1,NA,CASSQDRKFEAMNTEAFF,TGCGCCAGCAGCCAAGATAGGAAGTTTGAGGCGATGAACACTGAAGCTTTCTTT
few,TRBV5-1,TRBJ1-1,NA,CASSLVGGGTEAFF,TGCGCCAGCAGCTTGGTGGGAGGTGGCACTGAAGCTTTCTTT
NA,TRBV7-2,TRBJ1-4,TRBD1,CASSFGQDATNEKLFF,TGTGCCAGCAGCTTCGGACAGGATGCAACTAATGAAAAACTGTTTTTT
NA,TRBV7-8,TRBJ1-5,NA,CASSYGGGGQPQHF,TGTGCCAGCAGCTATGGGGGGGGAGGGCAGCCCCAGCATTTT
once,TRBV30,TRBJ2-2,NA,CAWSRGGELFF,TGTGCCTGGAGTAGGGGCGGGGAGCTGTTTTTT
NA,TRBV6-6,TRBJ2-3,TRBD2,CASSPGLAYPTDTQYF,TGTGCCAGCAGTCCGGGACTAGCGTACCCCACAGATACGCAGTATTTT
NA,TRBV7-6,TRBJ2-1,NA,CASSFGGGRNEQFF,TGTGCCAGCAGCTTTGGGGGGGGGCGCAATGAGCAGTTCTTC
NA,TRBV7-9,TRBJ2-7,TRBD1,CASSPKRQGSGTYEQYF,TGTGCCAGCAGCCCGAAGCGACAGGGGTCGGGCACCTACGAGCAGTACTTC
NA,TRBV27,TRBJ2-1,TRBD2,CASSLILAGDYNEQFF,TGTGCCAGCAGTTTAATTCTTGCGGGGGACTACAATGAGCAGTTCTTC
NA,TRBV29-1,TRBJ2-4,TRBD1,CSVARDRVGIQYF,TGCAGCGTCGCCCGGGACAGGGTGGGCATTCAGTACTTC
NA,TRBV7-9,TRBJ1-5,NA,CASSLVGGDGNQPQHF,TGTGCCAGCAGCTTAGTGGGGGGGGACGGCAATCAGCCCCAGCATTTT
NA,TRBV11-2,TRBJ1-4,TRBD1,CASSLGAGGREKLFF,TGTGCCAGCAGCTTAGGGGCAGGGGGAAGAGAAAAACTGTTTTTT